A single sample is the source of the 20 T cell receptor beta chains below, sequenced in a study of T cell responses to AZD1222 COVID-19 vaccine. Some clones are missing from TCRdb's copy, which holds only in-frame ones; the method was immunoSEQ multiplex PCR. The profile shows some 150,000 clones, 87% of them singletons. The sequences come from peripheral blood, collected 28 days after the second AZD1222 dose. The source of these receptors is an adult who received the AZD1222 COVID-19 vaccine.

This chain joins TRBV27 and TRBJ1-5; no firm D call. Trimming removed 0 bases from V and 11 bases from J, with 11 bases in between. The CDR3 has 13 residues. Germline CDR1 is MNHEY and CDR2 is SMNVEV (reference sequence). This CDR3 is CASSLSSIEAQHF. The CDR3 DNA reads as TGTGCCAGCAGTTTATCCTCGATCGAGGCCCAGCATTTT.

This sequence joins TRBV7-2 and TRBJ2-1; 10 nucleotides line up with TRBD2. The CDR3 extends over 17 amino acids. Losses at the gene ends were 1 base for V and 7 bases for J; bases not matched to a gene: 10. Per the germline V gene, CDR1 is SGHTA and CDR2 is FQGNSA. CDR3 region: CASSLVFSAGGLNEQFF. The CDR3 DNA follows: TGTGCCAGCAGCTTAGTTTTTTCAGCGGGAGGGCTAAATGAGCAGTTCTTC.

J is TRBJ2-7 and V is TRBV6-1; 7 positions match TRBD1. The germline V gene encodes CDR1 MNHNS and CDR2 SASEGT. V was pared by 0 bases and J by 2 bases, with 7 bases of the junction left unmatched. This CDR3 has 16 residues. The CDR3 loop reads CASSEAVTGITYEQYF. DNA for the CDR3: TGTGCCAGCAGTGAAGCCGTGACAGGGATTACCTACGAGCAGTACTTC.

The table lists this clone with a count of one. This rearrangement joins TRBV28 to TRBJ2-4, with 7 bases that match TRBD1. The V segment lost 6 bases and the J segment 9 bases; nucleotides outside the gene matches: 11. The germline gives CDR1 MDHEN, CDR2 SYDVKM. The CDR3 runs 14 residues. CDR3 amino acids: CASSPTRQGSIQYF. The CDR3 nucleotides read TGTGCCAGCAGCCCAACACGACAGGGAAGCATTCAGTACTTC.

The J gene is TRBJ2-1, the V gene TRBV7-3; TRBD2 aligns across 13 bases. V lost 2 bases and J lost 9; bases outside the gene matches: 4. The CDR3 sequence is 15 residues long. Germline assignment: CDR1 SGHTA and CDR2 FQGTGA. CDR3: CASSLGTSGTSEQFF. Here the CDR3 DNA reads TGTGCCAGCAGCTTAGGGACTAGCGGGACTAGTGAGCAGTTCTTC.

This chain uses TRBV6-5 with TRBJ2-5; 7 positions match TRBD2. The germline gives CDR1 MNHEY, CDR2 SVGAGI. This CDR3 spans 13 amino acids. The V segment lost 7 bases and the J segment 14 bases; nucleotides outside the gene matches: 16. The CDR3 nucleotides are TGTGCCAGCAAACTCCAGATAAATAGCGGGCTATACTTC. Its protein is CASKLQINSGLYF.

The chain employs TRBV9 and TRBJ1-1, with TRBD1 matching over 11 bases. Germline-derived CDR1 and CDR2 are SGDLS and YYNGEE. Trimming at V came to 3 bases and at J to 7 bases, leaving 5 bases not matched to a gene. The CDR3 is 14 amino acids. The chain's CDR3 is CASSDRDRGFEAFF. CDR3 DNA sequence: TGTGCCAGCAGCGACCGGGACAGGGGGTTTGAAGCTTTCTTT.

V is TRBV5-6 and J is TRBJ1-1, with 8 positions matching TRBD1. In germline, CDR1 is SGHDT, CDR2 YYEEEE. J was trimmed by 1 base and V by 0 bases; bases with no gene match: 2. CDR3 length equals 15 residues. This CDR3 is CASSLAGGKNTEAFF. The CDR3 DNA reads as TGTGCCAGCAGCTTGGCAGGGGGCAAGAACACTGAAGCTTTCTTT.

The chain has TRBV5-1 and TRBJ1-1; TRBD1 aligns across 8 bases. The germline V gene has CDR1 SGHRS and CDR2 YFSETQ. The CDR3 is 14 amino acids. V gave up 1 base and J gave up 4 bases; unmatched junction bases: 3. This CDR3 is CASSLTGGSTEAFF. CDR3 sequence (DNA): TGCGCCAGCAGCTTGACAGGGGGAAGCACTGAAGCTTTCTTT.

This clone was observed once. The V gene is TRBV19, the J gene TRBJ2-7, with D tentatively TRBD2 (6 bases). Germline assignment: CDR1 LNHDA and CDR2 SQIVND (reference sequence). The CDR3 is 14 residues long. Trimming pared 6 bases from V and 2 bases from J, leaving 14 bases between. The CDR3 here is CASSNLARTYEQYF. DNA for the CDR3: TGTGCCAGTAGCAACCTAGCGCGAACCTACGAGCAGTACTTC.

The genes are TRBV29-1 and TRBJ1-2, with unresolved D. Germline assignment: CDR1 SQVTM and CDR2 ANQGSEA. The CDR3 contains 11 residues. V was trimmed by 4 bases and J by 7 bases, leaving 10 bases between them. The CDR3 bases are TGCAGCGTTGTGACGGGGATTGGCTACACCTTC. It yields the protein CSVVTGIGYTF.

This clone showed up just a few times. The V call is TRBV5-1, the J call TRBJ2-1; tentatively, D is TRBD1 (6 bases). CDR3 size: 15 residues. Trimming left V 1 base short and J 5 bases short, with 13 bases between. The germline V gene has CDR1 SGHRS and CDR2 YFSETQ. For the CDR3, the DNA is TGCGCCAGCAGCTTGACCGACAGGTGGAACAATGAGCAGTTCTTC. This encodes CASSLTDRWNNEQFF.

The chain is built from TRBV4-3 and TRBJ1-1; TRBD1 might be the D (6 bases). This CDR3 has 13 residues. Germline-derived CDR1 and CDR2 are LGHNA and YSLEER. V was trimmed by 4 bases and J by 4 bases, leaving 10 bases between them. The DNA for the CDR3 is TGCGCCAGCAGCCCTCAGGGGCGCACTGAAGCTTTCTTT. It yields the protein CASSPQGRTEAFF.

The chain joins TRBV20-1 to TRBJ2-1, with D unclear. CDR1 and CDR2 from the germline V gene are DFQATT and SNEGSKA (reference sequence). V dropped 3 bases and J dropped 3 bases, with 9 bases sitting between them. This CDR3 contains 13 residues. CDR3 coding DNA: TGCAGTGCTAGTATGGCTAACTACAATGAGCAGTTCTTC. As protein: CSASMANYNEQFF.

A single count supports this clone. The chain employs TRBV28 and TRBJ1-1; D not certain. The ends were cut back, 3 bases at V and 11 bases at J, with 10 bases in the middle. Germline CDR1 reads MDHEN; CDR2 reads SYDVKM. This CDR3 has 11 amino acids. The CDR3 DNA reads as TGTGCCAGCAGTTTGGGGAGAGGCGCTTTCTTT. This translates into CASSLGRGAFF.

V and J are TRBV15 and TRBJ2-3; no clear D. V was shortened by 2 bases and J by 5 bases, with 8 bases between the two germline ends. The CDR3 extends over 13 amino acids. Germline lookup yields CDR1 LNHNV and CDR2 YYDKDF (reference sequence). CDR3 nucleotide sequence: TGTGCCACCAGCAGACTCGCTAGAGATACGCAGTATTTT. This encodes CATSRLARDTQYF. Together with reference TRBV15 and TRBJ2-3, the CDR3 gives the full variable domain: DAMVIQNPRYQVTQFGKPVTLSCSQTLNHNVMYWYQQKSSQAPKLLFHYYDKDFNNEADTPDNFQSRRPNTSFCFLDIRSPGLGDTAMYLCATSRLARDTQYFGPGTRLTVL.

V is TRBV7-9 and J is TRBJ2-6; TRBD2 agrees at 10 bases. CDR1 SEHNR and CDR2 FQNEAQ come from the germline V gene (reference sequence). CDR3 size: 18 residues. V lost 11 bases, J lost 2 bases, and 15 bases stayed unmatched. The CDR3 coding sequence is TGTGCCCTTAGCCTGGGGCTAGCGGGAGTTACTGGGGCCAACGTCCTGACTTTC. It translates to CALSLGLAGVTGANVLTF.

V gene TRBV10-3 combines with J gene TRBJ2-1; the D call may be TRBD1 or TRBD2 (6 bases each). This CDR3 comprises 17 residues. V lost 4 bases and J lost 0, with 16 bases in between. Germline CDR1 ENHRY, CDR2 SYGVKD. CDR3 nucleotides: TGTGCCATCAGTGGCTACGGCGGGGACATCTCCTACAATGAGCAGTTCTTC. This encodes CAISGYGGDISYNEQFF.

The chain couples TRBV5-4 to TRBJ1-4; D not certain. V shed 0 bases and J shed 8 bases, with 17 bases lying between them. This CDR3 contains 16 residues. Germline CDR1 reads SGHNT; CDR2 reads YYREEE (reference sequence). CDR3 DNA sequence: TGTGCCAGCAGCTTGGATGGGTTGGGGATACAGGAAAAACTGTTTTTT. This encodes CASSLDGLGIQEKLFF. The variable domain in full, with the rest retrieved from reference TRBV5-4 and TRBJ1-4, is ETGVTQSPTHLIKTRGQQVTLRCSSQSGHNTVSWYQQALGQGPQFIFQYYREEENGRGNFPPRFSGLQFPNYSSELNVNALELDDSALYLCASSLDGLGIQEKLFFGSGTQLSVL.

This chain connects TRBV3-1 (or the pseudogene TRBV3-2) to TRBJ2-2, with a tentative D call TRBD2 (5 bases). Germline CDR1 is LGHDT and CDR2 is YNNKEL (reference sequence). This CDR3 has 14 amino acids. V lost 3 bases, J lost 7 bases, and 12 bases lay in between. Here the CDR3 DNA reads TGTGCCAGCAGCCAGCTGGAGGCTGGCGGGGAGCTGTTTTTT. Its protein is CASSQLEAGGELFF.